These T cell receptor beta chains were read from a single sample in a study of shared clonotypes between healthy human individuals. Sequenced by immunoSEQ multiplex PCR; TCRdb stores in-frame clones only, minus some. Counted here are about 2,500,000 clones, more than 80% occurring once; the ten biggest clones make up around 0.14%. The specimen sequenced was naive CD4+ T cells sorted from blood. Receptors originate from a man aged 18 to 30 in good health. The CDR3 runs from the conserved cysteine through the conserved F or W. Fields, in order: CDR3 protein, J gene, V gene.

CDR3 protein: CASLPGTGVYEQYF
J gene: TRBJ2-7
V gene: TRBV6-1

CDR3 protein: CASSLGQGRPLEQYF
J gene: TRBJ2-7
V gene: TRBV2

CDR3 protein: CAISESGGGHNEQFF
J gene: TRBJ2-1
V gene: TRBV10-3

CDR3 protein: CASSLGVGAYSNQPQHF
J gene: TRBJ1-5
V gene: TRBV5-1

CDR3 protein: CASSILGTTGGEQYF
J gene: TRBJ2-7
V gene: TRBV5-1

CDR3 protein: CASSGGGTVYEQYF
J gene: TRBJ2-7
V gene: TRBV6-1

CDR3 protein: CASSPYNEQFF
J gene: TRBJ2-1
V gene: TRBV13

CDR3 protein: CASSGQLAGANTGELFF
J gene: TRBJ2-2
V gene: TRBV6-1

CDR3 protein: CASSREKNEQFF
J gene: TRBJ2-1
V gene: TRBV9

CDR3 protein: CAWSVGQGRQPQHF
J gene: TRBJ1-5
V gene: TRBV30

CDR3 protein: CAKTVNEQYF
J gene: TRBJ2-7
V gene: TRBV6-4

CDR3 protein: CASSFTLPSTDTQYF
J gene: TRBJ2-3
V gene: TRBV5-1

CDR3 protein: CATSRDPGAGYTF
J gene: TRBJ1-2
V gene: TRBV15

CDR3 protein: CASSLGGRETGELFF
J gene: TRBJ2-2
V gene: TRBV5-4

CDR3 protein: CASTKNTNSPLHF
J gene: TRBJ1-6
V gene: TRBV28

CDR3 protein: CASSLGQNTDTQYF
J gene: TRBJ2-3
V gene: TRBV5-1

CDR3 protein: CASSVSPGNNYGYTF
J gene: TRBJ1-2
V gene: TRBV9

CDR3 protein: CASSYSFFADSPLHF
J gene: TRBJ1-6
V gene: TRBV6-5

CDR3 protein: CASSSGSGAQLF
J gene: TRBJ2-1
V gene: TRBV28

CDR3 protein: CASSLLAGGQETQYF
J gene: TRBJ2-5
V gene: TRBV18

CDR3 protein: CASGRVAYTGELFF
J gene: TRBJ2-2
V gene: TRBV2

CDR3 protein: CASSETLLDRAEEQYF
J gene: TRBJ2-7
V gene: TRBV25-1

CDR3 protein: CASSPGTSYNEQFF
J gene: TRBJ2-1
V gene: TRBV18

CDR3 protein: CASSGDRGLGGYTF
J gene: TRBJ1-2
V gene: TRBV6-1

CDR3 protein: CASSGGGANQPQHF
J gene: TRBJ1-5
V gene: TRBV5-4

CDR3 protein: CASSLWDSYYNEQFF
J gene: TRBJ2-1
V gene: TRBV7-7

CDR3 protein: CASSPKDRVNTGELFF
J gene: TRBJ2-2
V gene: TRBV5-1